This T cell receptor beta chain stems from a study of cytomegalovirus exposure and HLA in healthy donors. Points from the study as a whole: Cytomegalovirus association was listed for under 200 TCR beta chains.

The repertoire was sequenced with immunoSEQ multiplex PCR; TCRdb's copy has only in-frame clones and lacks some. In the table there are some 210,000 clones, roughly 91% of which are singletons. Germline V lookup: CDR1 LNHDA, CDR2 SQIVND (reference sequence). V lost 3 bases to trimming and J lost 5 bases, with 18 bases between them. This CDR3 spans 16 amino acids. Of note for this clone: Its antigen is as yet unknown.

The sequence was collected from a woman under 30 in good health and CMV-seropositive. V gene TRBV19 combines with J gene TRBJ2-3, with D perhaps matching TRBD2 (6 bases). Sequenced sample: PBMCs. CDR3 bases: TGTGCCAGTAGTATCTCCGGGGGAGTAGCAGGAGATACGCAGTATTTT. This gives the protein CASSISGGVAGDTQYF.